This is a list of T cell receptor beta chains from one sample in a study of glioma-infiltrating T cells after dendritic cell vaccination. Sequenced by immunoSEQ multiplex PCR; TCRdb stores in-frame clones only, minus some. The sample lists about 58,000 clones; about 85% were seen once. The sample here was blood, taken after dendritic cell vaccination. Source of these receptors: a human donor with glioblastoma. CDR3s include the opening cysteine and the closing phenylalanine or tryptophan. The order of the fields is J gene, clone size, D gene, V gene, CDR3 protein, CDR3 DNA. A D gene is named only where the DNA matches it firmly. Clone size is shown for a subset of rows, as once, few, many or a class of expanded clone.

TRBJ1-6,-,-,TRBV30,CAWSVDANSPLHF,TGTGCCTGGAGTGTCGATGCTAATTCCCCCCTCCACTTT
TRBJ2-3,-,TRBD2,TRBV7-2,CASSLGGTTTDTQYF,TGTGCCAGCAGCTTAGGTGGGACTACCACAGATACGCAGTATTTT
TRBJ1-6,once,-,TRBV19,CASSMGPSDYSPLHF,TGTGCCAGTAGTATGGGGCCCAGTGACTATTCACCCCTCCACTTT
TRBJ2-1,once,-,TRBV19,CASSMNSWGVANNEQFF,TGTGCCAGTAGTATGAATTCTTGGGGGGTCGCTAACAATGAGCAGTTCTTC
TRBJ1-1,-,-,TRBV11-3,CASDRGREGTEAFF,TGTGCCAGCGACCGGGGTAGGGAGGGGACTGAAGCTTTCTTT
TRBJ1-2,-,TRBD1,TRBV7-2,CASSPGQGKYYGYTF,TGTGCCAGCAGCCCCGGACAGGGGAAATACTATGGCTACACCTTC
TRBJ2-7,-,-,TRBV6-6,CASRKGSYEQYF,TGTGCCAGCAGAAAGGGGTCCTACGAGCAGTACTTC
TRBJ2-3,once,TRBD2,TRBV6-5,CASSYSIAGGRDTQYF,TGTGCCAGCAGTTACTCGATAGCGGGGGGGCGGGATACGCAGTATTTT
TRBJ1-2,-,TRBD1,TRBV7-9,CASSPGTGGDDGYTF,TGTGCCAGCAGCCCCGGGACAGGGGGCGATGATGGCTACACCTTC
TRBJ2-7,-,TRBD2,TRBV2,CASQNAGGLLHEQYF,TGTGCCAGCCAGAACGCGGGGGGGCTGCTCCACGAGCAGTACTTC
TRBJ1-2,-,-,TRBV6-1,CASRGGLTNYGYTF,TGTGCCAGCAGGGGAGGACTGACTAACTATGGCTACACCTTC
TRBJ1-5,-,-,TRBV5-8,CASRRGGEPQHF,TGTGCCAGCAGGAGGGGGGGTGAGCCCCAGCATTTT
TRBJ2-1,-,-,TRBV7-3,CASSHGGGAGNEQFF,TGTGCCAGCAGCCACGGAGGGGGGGCAGGGAATGAGCAGTTCTTC
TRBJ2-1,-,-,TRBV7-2,CASSYGPDYNEQFF,TGTGCCAGCAGCTATGGCCCAGACTACAATGAGCAGTTCTTC
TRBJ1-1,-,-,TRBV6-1,CASRITGTSNTEAFF,TGTGCCAGCAGGATTACCGGGACAAGCAACACTGAAGCTTTCTTT
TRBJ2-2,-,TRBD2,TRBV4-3,CASSQGLAGGWVKNTGELFF,TGCGCCAGCAGCCAAGGTCTGGCGGGGGGCTGGGTCAAGAACACCGGGGAGCTGTTTTTT
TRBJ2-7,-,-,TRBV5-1,CASSLTQDSSYEQYF,TGCGCCAGCAGCTTGACTCAGGACAGCTCCTACGAGCAGTACTTC
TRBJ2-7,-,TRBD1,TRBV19,CASSFGQGIEQYF,TGTGCCAGTAGTTTTGGACAGGGGATCGAGCAGTACTTC
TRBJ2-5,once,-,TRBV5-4,CASSLHGEVETQYF,TGTGCCAGCAGCTTACATGGGGAGGTGGAGACCCAGTACTTC
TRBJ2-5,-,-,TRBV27,CASWTGISMETQYF,TGTGCCAGCTGGACCGGGATTTCGATGGAGACCCAGTACTTC
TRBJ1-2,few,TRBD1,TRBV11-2,CASSLSGTGYGYTF,TGTGCCAGCAGCTTAAGTGGGACAGGGTATGGCTACACCTTC
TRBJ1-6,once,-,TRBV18,CASGADSYNSPLHF,TGTGCCAGCGGGGCAGACTCCTATAATTCACCCCTCCACTTT
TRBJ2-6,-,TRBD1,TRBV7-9,CASSIPRDSYSGANVLTF,TGTGCCAGCAGCATACCCCGGGACAGCTACTCTGGGGCCAACGTCCTGACTTTC
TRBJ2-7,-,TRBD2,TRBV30,CAWAIGLAGGSDEQYF,TGTGCCTGGGCTATAGGACTAGCGGGGGGAAGTGACGAGCAGTACTTC
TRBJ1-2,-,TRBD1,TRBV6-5,CASSYTGTGVVGYTF,TGTGCCAGCAGTTACACAGGGACAGGGGTGGTGGGCTACACCTTC
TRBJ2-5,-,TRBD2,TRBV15,CATSRDLSGGETQYF,TGTGCCACCAGCAGAGATCTGAGCGGGGGAGAGACCCAGTACTTC
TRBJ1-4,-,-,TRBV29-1,CSGAVGGSTNEKLFF,TGCAGCGGCGCGGTTGGGGGGTCAACTAATGAAAAACTGTTTTTT
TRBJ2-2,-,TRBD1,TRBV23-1,CASSQSYGTAPTNTGELFF,TGCGCCAGCAGTCAATCCTACGGGACAGCCCCTACGAACACCGGGGAGCTGTTTTTT
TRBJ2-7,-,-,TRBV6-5,CASSGDFYEQYF,TGTGCCAGCAGTGGGGACTTCTACGAGCAGTACTTC
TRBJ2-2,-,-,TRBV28,CASRIHSGDTGELFF,TGTGCCAGCCGGATCCATTCAGGGGACACCGGGGAGCTGTTTTTT
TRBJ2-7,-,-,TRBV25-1,CASSESRGRSYEQYF,TGTGCCAGCAGTGAATCCAGGGGTAGGAGTTACGAGCAGTACTTC
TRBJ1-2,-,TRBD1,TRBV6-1,CASGTGDYGYTF,TGTGCCAGCGGGACAGGGGACTATGGCTACACCTTC
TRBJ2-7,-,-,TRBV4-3,CASSQRAGVHEQYF,TGCGCCAGCAGCCAAAGGGCCGGGGTTCACGAGCAGTACTTC
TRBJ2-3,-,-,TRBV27,CASSLKRYFSTDTQYF,TGTGCCAGCAGTTTAAAACGGTATTTTAGCACAGATACGCAGTATTTT
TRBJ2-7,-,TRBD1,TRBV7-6,CASSQGTGDEQYF,TGTGCCAGCAGCCAAGGGACAGGCGACGAGCAGTACTTC
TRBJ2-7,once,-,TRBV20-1,CSARRQGLQYF,TGCAGTGCTCGAAGGCAGGGCCTACAGTACTTC
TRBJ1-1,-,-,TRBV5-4,CASSLGSSRGTEAFF,TGTGCCAGCAGCTTGGGTAGCTCCCGAGGCACTGAAGCTTTCTTT
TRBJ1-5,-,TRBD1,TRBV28,CASSFTGGAGGNQPQHF,TGTGCCAGCAGCTTCACAGGGGGCGCAGGGGGAAATCAGCCCCAGCATTTT
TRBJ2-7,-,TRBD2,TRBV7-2,CASSLLGGLANYEQYF,TGTGCCAGCAGCTTACTGGGGGGACTAGCGAACTACGAGCAGTACTTC
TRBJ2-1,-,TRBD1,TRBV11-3,CASTGTALGEQFF,TGTGCCAGCACCGGGACAGCCCTAGGGGAGCAGTTCTTC
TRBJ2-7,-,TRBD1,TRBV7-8,CASSLEVGTGVDEQYF,TGTGCCAGCAGCTTAGAGGTGGGGACAGGGGTTGACGAGCAGTACTTC
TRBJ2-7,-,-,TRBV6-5,CASRGDEQYF,TGTGCCAGCAGAGGGGACGAGCAGTACTTC
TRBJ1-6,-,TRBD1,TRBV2,CASSGLDRARSPLHF,TGTGCCAGCAGTGGGCTGGACAGGGCTCGCTCACCCCTCCACTTT
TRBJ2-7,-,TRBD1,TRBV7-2,CASREGQGPYEQYF,TGTGCCAGCAGGGAGGGACAGGGGCCCTACGAGCAGTACTTC
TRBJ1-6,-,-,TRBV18,CASSPLPTASSYNSPLHF,TGTGCCAGCTCACCCCTACCGACAGCAAGCTCCTATAATTCACCCCTCCACTTT
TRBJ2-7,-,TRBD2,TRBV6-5,CASSPLSSGEQYF,TGTGCCAGCAGTCCACTATCTAGCGGCGAGCAGTACTTC
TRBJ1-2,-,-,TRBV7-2,CASSPQGHRYGYTF,TGTGCCAGCAGTCCACAGGGCCATAGGTATGGCTACACCTTC
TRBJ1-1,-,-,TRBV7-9,CASSLTDTEAFF,TGTGCCAGCAGCTTGACAGACACTGAAGCTTTCTTT